This record covers a single T cell receptor (beta chain). The specificity of this receptor is unknown. There are no base qualities to consult, and no much larger clone falls within one base. TCRbeta CDR3 regions were amplified from genomic DNA using the immunoSEQ Assay, a bias-controlled multiplex PCR. The original pipeline was this. The number of nucleated cells in each sample was estimated from the amplification of reference gene primers within the assay. Sequence reads were collapsed and filtered to measure the absolute abundance of every unique TCRbeta CDR3 rearrangement. For each sample, productive Simpson clonality was calculated as the square root of Simpson's diversity index over productive rearrangements. As stored in TCRdb, this immuneACCESS dataset retains in-frame rearrangements with V and J assigned. A fraction of the clones does not appear; measured against another copy, unresolved V genes explain less than half of the discrepancy, and the remainder lacks a known reason. The D gene and trimming were derived from the DNA, and the V and J assignments and clone size from that table. Counted in this sample were about 80,000 clones; almost 85% of them appeared once. The top ten clones comprise approximately 12% of the sample.

The trim is 0 bases for V and 0 bases for J, with a gap of 7 bases between the germline ends. CDR1 and CDR2 are read off the germline V gene as SGHDT and YYEEEE. Reading from cysteine to phenylalanine, the CDR3 counts 15 amino acids. Only the CDR3 portion is preserved as DNA: 45 bases, with reading frame beginning at the first base. The entry originates in a study of blood T cell repertoires in COVID-19 (dated by TCRdb to 2018 to 2021). In the study overall: Samples covering the acute and convalescent phases of COVID-19 were provided by collaborators in the United States, Italy and Spain. Nearly every sample came with metadata listing a de-identified subject ID, COVID-19 status, age in years and sex. Where available, HLA class I and class II types were taken from metadata supplied by the sample provider and were not determined by assay-based typing. The material from the prospective study consisted of cDNA or gDNA derived from T cells, B-cell-depleted T cells, or PBMCs. The repertoires were released in a freely available public database meant as a resource for research on the immune response to SARS-CoV-2. The samples were drawn from two sources: the first 160 participants of the ongoing ImmuneRACE study, and 1,254 subjects contributed by 6 global collaborators. The dataset comprised deeply sampled blood TCRbeta repertoires from subjects exposed to, actively infected with, or recovered from COVID-19.

Whole blood was collected in K2EDTA tubes by collaborating institutions according to the institutions' own protocols. For TCRbeta analysis, collaborators shipped samples as frozen whole blood, isolated PBMCs, or DNA extracted from either of those sample types. What the work shows at the level of the full study, not this receptor alone: Clinical and demographic metadata were provided uncurated, with the amount varying by source and participant.

The sequenced sample was peripheral blood. This sequence originates from a man older than 75 with acute or convalescent COVID-19. The rearranged segments are TRBV5-6 and TRBJ1-3; no D gene is confidently identified. Here the CDR3 is given as CASSLDSISGNTIYF. The DNA sequence reads TGTGCCAGCAGCTTGGACAGTATCTCTGGAAACACCATATATTTT.